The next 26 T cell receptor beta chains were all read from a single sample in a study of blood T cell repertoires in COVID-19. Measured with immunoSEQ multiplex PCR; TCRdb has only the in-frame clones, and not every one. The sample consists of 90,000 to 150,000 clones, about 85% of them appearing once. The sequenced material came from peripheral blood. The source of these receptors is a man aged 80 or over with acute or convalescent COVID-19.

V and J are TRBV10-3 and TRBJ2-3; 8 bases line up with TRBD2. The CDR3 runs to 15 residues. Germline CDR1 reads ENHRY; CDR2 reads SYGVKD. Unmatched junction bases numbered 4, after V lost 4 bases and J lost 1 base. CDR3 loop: CAISGGRGGTDTQYF. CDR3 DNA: TGTGCCATCAGTGGTGGGCGGGGGGGCACAGATACGCAGTATTTT.

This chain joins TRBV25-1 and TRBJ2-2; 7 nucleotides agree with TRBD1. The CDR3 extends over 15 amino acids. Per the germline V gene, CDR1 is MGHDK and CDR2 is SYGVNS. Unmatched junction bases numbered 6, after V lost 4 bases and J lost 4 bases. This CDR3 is CASSADRERTGELFF. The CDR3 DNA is TGTGCCAGCAGTGCCGACAGGGAACGCACCGGGGAGCTGTTTTTT.

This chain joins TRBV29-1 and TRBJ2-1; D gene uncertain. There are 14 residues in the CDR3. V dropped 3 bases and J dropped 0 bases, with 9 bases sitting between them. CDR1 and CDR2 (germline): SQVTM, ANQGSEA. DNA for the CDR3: TGCAGCGTTGACCGAATACTCTCCTACAATGAGCAGTTCTTC. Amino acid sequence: CSVDRILSYNEQFF.

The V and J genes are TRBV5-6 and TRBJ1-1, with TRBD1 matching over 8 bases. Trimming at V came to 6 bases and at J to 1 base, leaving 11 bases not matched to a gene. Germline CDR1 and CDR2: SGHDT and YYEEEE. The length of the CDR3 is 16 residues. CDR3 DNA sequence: TGTGCCAGCAACCTATGGCAGGGGGCGCGGAACACTGAAGCTTTCTTT. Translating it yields CASNLWQGARNTEAFF. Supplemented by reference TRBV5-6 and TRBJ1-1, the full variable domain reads DAGVTQSPTHLIKTRGQQVTLRCSPKSGHDTVSWYQQALGQGPQFIFQYYEEEERQRGNFPDRFSGHQFPNYSSELNVNALLLGDSALYLCASNLWQGARNTEAFFGQGTRLTVV.

The CDR3 coding sequence is TGTGCCATCAGTGAAGGGGGAGTTTTAGGTCAGCCCCAGCATTTT. Translated, it gives CAISEGGVLGQPQHF. The rearrangement joins TRBV10-3 to TRBJ1-5; the D gene is possibly TRBD1 (6 bases). Trimming left V 3 bases short and J 6 bases short, with 15 bases between. The CDR3 extends over 15 amino acids. The germline V gene encodes CDR1 ENHRY and CDR2 SYGVKD.

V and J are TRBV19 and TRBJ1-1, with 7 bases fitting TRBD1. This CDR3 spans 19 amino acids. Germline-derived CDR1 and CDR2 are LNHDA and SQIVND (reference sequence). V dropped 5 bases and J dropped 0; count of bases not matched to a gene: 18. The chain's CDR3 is CASSPLFRPGTELNTEAFF. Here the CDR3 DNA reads TGTGCCAGTAGTCCCCTTTTTCGTCCCGGGACAGAGTTGAACACTGAAGCTTTCTTT.

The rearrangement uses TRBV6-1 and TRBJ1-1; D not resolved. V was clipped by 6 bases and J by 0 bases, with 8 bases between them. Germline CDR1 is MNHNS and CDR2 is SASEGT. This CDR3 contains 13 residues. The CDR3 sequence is CASSRQMNTEAFF. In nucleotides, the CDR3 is TGTGCCAGCAGCCGACAAATGAACACTGAAGCTTTCTTT.

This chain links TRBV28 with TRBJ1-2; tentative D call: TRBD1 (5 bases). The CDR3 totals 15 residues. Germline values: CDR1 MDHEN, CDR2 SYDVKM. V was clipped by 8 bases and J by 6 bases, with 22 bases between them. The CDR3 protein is CASLRPFARADGYTF. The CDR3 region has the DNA TGTGCCAGCCTACGACCCTTTGCCAGGGCGGATGGCTACACCTTC.

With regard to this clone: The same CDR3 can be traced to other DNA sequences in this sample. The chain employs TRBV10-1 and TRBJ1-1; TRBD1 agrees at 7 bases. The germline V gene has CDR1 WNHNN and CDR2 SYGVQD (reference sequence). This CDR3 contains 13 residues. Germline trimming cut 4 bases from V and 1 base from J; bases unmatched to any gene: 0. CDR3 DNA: TGCGCCAGCAGTGGACAGGGGAACACTGAAGCTTTCTTT. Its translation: CASSGQGNTEAFF.

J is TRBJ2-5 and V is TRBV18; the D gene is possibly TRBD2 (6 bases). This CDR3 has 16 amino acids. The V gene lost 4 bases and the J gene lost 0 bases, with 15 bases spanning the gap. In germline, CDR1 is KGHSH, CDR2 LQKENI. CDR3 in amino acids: CASSLLLAEYQETQYF. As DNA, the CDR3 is TGTGCCAGCTCACTCCTACTAGCAGAGTACCAAGAGACCCAGTACTTC.

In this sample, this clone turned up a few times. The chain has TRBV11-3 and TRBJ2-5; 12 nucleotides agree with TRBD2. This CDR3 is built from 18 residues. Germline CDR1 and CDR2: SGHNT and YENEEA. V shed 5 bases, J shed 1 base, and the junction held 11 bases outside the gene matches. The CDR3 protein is CASSGSSGGAGTQETQYF. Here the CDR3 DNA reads TGTGCCAGCAGCGGTTCTAGCGGGGGGGCCGGGACCCAAGAGACCCAGTACTTC.

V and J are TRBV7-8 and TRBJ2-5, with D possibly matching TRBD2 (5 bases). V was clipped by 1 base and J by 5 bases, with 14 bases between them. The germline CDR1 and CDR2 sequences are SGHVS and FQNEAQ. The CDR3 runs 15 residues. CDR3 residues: CASSLGGQRSETQYF. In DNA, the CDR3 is TGTGCCAGCAGCTTAGGAGGGCAACGAAGCGAGACCCAGTACTTC.

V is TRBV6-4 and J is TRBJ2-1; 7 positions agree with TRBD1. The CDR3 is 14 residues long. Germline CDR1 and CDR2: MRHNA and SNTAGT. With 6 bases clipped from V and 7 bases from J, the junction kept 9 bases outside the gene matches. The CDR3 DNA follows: TGTGCCAGCAGCGACCATGGCAGGGGGAATGAGCAGTTCTTC. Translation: CASSDHGRGNEQFF.

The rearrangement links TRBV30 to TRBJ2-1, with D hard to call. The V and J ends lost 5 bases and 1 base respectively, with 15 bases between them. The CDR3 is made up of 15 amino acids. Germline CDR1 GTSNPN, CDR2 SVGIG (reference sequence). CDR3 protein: CAWGPGFKSYNEQFF. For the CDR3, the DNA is TGTGCCTGGGGCCCCGGGTTTAAATCCTACAATGAGCAGTTCTTC.

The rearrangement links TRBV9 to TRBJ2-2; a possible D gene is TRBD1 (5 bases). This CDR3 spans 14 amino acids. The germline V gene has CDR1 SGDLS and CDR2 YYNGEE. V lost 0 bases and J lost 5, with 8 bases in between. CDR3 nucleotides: TGTGCCAGCAGCGTAGTAGGGGAAACCGGGGAGCTGTTTTTT. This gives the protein CASSVVGETGELFF.

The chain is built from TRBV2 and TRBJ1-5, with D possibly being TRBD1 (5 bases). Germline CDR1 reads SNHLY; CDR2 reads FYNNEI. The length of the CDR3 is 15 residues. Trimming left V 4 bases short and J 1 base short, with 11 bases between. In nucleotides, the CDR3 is TGTGCCAGCAGTGTATCGCGGGACAGCAATCAGCCCCAGCATTTT. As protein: CASSVSRDSNQPQHF.

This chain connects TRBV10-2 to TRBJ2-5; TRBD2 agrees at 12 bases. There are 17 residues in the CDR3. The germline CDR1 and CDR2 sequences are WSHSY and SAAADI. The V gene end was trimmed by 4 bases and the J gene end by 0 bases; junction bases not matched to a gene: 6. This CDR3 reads CASSVLLAGGYQETQYF. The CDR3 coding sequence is TGCGCCAGCAGTGTACTCCTAGCGGGGGGGTACCAAGAGACCCAGTACTTC.

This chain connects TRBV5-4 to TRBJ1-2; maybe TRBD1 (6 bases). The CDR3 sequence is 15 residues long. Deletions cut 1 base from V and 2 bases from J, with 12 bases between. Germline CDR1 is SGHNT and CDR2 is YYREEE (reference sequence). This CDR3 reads CASSLSRTANYGYTF. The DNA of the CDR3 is TGTGCCAGCAGCTTGTCCAGGACAGCCAACTATGGCTACACCTTC. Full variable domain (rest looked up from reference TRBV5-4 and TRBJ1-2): ETGVTQSPTHLIKTRGQQVTLRCSSQSGHNTVSWYQQALGQGPQFIFQYYREEENGRGNFPPRFSGLQFPNYSSELNVNALELDDSALYLCASSLSRTANYGYTFGSGTRLTVV.

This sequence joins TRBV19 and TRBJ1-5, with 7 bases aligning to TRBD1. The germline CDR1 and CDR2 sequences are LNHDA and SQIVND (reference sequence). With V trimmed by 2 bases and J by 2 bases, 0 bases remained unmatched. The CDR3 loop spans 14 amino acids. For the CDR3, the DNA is TGTGCCAGTAGTATACAGGGGGGCAATCAGCCCCAGCATTTT. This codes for CASSIQGGNQPQHF.

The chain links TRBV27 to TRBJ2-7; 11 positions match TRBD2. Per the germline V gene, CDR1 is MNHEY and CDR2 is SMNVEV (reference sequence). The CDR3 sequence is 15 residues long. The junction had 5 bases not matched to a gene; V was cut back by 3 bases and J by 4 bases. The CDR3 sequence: CASSFLAGGPYEQYF. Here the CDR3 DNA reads TGTGCCAGCAGTTTTTTAGCGGGAGGGCCGTACGAGCAGTACTTC.

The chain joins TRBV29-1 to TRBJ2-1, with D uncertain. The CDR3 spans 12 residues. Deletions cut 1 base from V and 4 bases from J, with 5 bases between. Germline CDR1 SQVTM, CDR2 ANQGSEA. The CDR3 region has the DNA TGCAGCGTTGAAGTTAGTTACAATGAGCAGTTCTTC. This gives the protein CSVEVSYNEQFF.

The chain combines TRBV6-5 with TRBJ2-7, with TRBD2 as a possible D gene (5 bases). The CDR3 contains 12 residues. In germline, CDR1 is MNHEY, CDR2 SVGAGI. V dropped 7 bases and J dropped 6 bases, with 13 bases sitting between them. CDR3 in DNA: TGTGCCAGCAACCCTAGGACTGGCGAGCAGTACTTC. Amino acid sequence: CASNPRTGEQYF.

The CDR3 nucleotides read TGTGCCAGCAGTGAAAGGGGCTTGGTAGTCACTAATGAAAAACTGTTTTTT. Encoded protein: CASSERGLVVTNEKLFF. The chain carries TRBV6-1 and TRBJ1-4; possibly TRBD1 for D (5 bases). Germline CDR1 MNHNS, CDR2 SASEGT. The CDR3 spans 17 residues. V was trimmed by 2 bases and J by 2 bases, leaving 15 bases between them.

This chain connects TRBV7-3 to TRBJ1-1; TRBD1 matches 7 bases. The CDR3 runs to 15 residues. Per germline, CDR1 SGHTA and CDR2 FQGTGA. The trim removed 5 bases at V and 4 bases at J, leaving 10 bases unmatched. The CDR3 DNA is TGTGCCAGCAGCCGAGGGGGCAGGGGAGGCACTGAAGCTTTCTTT. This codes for CASSRGGRGGTEAFF.

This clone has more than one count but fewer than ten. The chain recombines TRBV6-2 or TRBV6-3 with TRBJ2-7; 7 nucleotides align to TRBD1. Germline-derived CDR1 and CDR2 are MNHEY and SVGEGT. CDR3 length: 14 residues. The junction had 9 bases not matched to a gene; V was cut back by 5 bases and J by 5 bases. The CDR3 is CASSTDRIKHEQYF. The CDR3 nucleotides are TGTGCCAGCAGTACGGACAGGATCAAGCACGAGCAGTACTTC.

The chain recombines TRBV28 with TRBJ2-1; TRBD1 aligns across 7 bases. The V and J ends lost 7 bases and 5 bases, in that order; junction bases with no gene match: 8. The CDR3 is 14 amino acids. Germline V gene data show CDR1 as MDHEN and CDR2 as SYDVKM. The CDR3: CASKTGTVNNEQFF. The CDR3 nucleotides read TGTGCCAGCAAAACCGGGACAGTAAACAATGAGCAGTTCTTC. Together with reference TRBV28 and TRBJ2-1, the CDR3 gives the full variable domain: DVKVTQSSRYLVKRTGEKVFLECVQDMDHENMFWYRQDPGLGLRLIYFSYDVKMKEKGDIPEGYSVSREKKERFSLILESASTNQTSMYLCASKTGTVNNEQFFGPGTRLTVL.